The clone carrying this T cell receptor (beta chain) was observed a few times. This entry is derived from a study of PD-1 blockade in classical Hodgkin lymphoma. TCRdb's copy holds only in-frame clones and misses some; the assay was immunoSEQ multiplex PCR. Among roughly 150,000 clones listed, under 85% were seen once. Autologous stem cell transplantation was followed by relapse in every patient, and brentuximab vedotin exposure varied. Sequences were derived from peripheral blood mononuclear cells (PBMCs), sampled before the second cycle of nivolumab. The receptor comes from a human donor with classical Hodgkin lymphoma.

The CDR3 nucleotides read TGTGCCAGCAGTGCTCGTGCGGGAGCAGAGACCCAGTACTTC. Protein sequence: CASSARAGAETQYF. The chain has TRBV2 and TRBJ2-5, with 7 bases matching TRBD2. CDR1 and CDR2 from the germline V gene are SNHLY and FYNNEI. Germline trimming cut 4 bases from V and 4 bases from J; bases unmatched to any gene: 6. The CDR3 consists of 14 residues.